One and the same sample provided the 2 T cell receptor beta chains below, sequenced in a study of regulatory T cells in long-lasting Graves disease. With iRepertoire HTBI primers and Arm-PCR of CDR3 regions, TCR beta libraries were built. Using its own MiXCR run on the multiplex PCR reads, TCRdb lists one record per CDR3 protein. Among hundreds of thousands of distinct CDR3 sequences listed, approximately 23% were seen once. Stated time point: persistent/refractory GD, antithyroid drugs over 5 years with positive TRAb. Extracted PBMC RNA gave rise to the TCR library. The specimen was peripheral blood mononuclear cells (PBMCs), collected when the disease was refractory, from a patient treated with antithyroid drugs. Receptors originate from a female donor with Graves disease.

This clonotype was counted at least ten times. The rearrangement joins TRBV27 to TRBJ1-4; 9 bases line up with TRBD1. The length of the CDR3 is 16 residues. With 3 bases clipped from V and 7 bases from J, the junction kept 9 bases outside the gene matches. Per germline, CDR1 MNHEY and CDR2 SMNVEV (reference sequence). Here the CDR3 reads CASSFSTGGVGEKLFF. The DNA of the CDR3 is TGTGCCAGCAGTTTCTCCACAGGGGGCGTCGGTGAAAAACTGTTTTTT.

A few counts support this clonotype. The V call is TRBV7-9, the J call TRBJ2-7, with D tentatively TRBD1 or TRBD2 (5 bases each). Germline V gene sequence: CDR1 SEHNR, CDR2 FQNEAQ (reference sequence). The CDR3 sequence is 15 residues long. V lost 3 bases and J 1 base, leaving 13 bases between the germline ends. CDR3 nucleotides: TGTGCCAGCAGCTTCGGCAGCTGGGGGTCCTACGAGCAGTACTTC. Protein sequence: CASSFGSWGSYEQYF.